This entry describes one T cell receptor beta chain. This sample stems from a study of monozygotic twins with inflammatory bowel disease. TCRdb re-called the 5' RACE reads; every CDR3 protein appears as one record, without DNA. The sample has approximately 85,000 distinct CDR3 sequences. Material: blood. The receptor was isolated from a human donor with ulcerative colitis or Crohn's disease, or a healthy co-twin of an affected twin (not recorded which).

This CDR3 is CASSGGSGGYTDTQYF. The rearrangement links TRBV9 to TRBJ2-3; without DNA, the TCRdb call of TRBD1 cannot be checked. The CDR3 extends over 16 amino acids. Germline loops: CDR1 SGDLS, CDR2 YYNGEE.